The source of this TCR beta chain is a study of vaccination and CD4 T cells after COVID-19. As for the study in general: Samples were taken after vaccination, a median of roughly 70 days after dose two, with a range of 14 to 241. Either a CEFX pool, an HIV-1 Nef pool, or no peptide was added to control cultures.

To note about this clonotype: Its antigen is not known.

Trimming removed 6 bases at V and 3 bases at J, with 17 bases between. CDR3 size: 14 residues. Per the germline V gene, CDR1 is DFQATT and CDR2 is SNEGSKA (reference sequence). The Oncomine TCR Beta short-read assay generated sequence data from the DNA of cultured CD4+ T cells. TCRdb itself ran the PCR reads through MiXCR, one entry per CDR3 protein. The top ten hold roughly 23% of the sample, which has 20,000 to 25,000 distinct CDR3 sequences, about 62% seen once. Treatment defined: roughly 10-day PBMC culture with coronavirus spike peptide pools or control peptides (ViraFEST assay). General study points: Early post-infection timepoints were missing, and relatively few convalescent patients were studied.

This sample comprised CD4+ T cells from blood, cultured in vitro, obtained before SARS-CoV-2 vaccination. This receptor was obtained from a human donor who received a COVID-19 vaccine. This sequence joins TRBV20-1 and TRBJ1-1; tentatively, D is TRBD1 (6 bases). Here the CDR3 reads CSARPDRYDTEAFF. The CDR3 DNA follows: TGCAGTGCCCGGCCCGACAGGTACGACACTGAAGCTTTCTTT.